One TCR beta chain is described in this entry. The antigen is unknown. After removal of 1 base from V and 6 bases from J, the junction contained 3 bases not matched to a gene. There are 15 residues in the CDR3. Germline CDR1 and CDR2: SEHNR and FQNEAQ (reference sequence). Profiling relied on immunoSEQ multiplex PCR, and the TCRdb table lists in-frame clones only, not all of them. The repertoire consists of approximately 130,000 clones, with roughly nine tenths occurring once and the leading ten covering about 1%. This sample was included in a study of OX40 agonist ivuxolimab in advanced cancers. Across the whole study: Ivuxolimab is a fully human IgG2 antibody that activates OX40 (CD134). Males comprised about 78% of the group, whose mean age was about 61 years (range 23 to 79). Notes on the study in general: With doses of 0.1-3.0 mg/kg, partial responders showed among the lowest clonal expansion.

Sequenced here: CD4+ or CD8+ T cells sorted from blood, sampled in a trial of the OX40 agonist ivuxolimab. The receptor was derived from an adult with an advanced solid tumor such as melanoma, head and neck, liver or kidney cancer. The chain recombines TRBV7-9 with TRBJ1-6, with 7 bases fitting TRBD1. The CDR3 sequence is CASSLVDRANSPLHF. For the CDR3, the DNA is TGTGCCAGCAGCTTAGTTGACAGGGCTAATTCACCCCTCCACTTT. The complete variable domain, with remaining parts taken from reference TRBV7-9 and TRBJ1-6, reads DTGVSQNPRHKITKRGQNVTFRCDPISEHNRLYWYRQTLGQGPEFLTYFQNEAQLEKSRLLSDRFSAERPKGSFSTLEIQRTEQGDSAMYLCASSLVDRANSPLHFGNGTRLTVT.